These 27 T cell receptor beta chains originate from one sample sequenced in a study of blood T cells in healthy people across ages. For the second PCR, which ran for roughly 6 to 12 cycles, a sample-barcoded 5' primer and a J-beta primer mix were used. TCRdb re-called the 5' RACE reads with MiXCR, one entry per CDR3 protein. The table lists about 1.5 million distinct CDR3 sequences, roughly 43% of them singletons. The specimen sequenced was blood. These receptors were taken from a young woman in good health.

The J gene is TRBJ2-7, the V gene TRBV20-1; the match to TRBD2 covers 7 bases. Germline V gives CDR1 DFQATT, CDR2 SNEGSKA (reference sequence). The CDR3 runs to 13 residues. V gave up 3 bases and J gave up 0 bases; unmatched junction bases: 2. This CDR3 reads CSASSGYSYEQYF. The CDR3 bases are TGCAGTGCTAGTAGCGGGTACTCCTACGAGCAGTACTTC.

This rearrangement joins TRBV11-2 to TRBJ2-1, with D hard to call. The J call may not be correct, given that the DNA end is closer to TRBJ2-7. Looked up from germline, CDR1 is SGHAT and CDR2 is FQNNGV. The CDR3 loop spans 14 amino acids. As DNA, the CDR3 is TGTGCCAGCAGCCTCGGCCTCGGCAGCCGCGAGCAGTACTTC. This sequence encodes CASSLGLGSREQYF.

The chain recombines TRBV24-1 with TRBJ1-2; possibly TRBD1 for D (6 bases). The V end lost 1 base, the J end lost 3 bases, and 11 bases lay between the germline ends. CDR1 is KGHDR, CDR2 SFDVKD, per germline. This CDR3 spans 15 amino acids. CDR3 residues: CATSDFHRVDYGYTF. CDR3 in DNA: TGTGCCACCAGTGATTTTCACAGGGTCGACTATGGCTACACCTTC.

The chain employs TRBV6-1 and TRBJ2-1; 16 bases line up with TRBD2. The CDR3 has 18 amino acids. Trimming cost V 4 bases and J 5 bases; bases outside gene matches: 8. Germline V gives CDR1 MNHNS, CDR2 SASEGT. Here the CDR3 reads CASSVAPGTSGGDNEQFF. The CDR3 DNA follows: TGTGCCAGCAGTGTAGCCCCCGGGACTAGCGGGGGGGACAATGAGCAGTTCTTC.

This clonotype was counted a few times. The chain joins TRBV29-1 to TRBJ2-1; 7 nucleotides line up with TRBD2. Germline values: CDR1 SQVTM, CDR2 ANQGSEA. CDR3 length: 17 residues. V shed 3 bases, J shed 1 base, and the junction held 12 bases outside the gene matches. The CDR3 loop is CSVENAGDPGSYNEQFF. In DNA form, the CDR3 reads TGCAGCGTTGAGAATGCGGGAGACCCAGGGTCCTACAATGAGCAGTTCTTC.

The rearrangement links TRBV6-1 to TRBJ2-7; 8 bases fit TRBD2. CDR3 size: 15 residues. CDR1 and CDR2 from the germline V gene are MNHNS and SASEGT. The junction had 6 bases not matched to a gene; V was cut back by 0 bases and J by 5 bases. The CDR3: CASSEARGRIDEQYF. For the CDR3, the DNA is TGTGCCAGCAGTGAAGCACGCGGGAGGATCGACGAGCAGTACTTC.

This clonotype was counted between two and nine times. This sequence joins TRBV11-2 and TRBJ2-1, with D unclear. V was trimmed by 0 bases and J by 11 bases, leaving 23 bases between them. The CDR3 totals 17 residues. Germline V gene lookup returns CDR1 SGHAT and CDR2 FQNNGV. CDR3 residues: CASSLDLLTATGLKQFF. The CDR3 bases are TGTGCCAGCAGCTTAGATTTATTAACGGCTACCGGGTTGAAGCAGTTCTTC. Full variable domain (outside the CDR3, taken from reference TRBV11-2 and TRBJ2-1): EAGVAQSPRYKIIEKRQSVAFWCNPISGHATLYWYQQILGQGPKLLIQFQNNGVVDDSQLPKDRFSAERLKGVDSTLKIQPAKLEDSAVYLCASSLDLLTATGLKQFFGPGTRLTVL.

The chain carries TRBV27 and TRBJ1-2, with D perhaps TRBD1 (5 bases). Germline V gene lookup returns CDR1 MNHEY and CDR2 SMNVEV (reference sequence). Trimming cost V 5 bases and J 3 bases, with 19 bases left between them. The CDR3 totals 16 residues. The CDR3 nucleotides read TGTGCCAGCAGTCCTCGGGCAGGGTTGGCGGACTATGGCTACACCTTC. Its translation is CASSPRAGLADYGYTF.

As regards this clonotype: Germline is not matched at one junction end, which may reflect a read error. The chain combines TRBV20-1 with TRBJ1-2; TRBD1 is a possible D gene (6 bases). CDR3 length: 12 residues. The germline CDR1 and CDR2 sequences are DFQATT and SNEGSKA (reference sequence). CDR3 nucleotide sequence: TGCAGTGCTAGTACAGGGACCTATGGCTGCACCTTC. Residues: CSASTGTYGCTF.

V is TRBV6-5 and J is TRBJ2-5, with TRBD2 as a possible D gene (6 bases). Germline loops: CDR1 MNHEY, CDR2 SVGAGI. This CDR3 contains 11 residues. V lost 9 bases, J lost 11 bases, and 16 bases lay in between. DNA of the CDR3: TGTGCCAGTGGGACTGATAATGAGCAGTACTTC. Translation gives CASGTDNEQYF.

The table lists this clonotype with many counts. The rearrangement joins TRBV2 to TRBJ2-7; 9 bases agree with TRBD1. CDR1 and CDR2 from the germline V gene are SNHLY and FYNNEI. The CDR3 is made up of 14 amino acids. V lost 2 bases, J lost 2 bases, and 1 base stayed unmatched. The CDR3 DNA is TGTGCCAGCAGTGAAACAGGGGGCGCCTACGAGCAGTACTTC. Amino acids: CASSETGGAYEQYF.

This CDR3 is CASSRKGDTEAFF. CDR3 bases: TGTGCCAGCAGCCGCAAGGGGGATACTGAAGCTTTCTTT. The chain links TRBV6-5 to TRBJ1-1; D is perhaps TRBD1 (6 bases). This CDR3 has 13 amino acids. Germline V gives CDR1 MNHEY, CDR2 SVGAGI. V lost 6 bases and J lost 5, with 13 bases in between.

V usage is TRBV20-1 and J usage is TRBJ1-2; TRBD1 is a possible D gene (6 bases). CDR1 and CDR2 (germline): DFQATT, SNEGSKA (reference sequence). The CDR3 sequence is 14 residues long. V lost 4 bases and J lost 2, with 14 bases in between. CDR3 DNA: TGCAGTGCTATACCCAGGGGAGCCAACTATGGCTACACCTTC. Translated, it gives CSAIPRGANYGYTF.

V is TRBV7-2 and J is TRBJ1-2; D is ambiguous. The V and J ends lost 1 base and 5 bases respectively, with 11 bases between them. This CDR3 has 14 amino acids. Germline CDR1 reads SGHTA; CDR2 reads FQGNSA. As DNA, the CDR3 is TGTGCCAGCAGCTTAGTCGGGTCAGTTTATGGCTACACCTTC. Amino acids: CASSLVGSVYGYTF.

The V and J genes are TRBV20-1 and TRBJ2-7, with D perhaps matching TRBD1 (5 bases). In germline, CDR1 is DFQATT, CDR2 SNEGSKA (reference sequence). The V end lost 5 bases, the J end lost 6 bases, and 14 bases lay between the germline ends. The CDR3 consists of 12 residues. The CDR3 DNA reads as TGCAGTGCTCTTTCCTCAGGGCTCGAGCAGTACTTC. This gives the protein CSALSSGLEQYF.

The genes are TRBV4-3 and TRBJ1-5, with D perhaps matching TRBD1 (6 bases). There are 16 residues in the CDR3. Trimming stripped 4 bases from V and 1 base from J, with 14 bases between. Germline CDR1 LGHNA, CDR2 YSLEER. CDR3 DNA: TGCGCCAGCAGCCGCGGTCCGGGACAAAGCAATCAGCCCCAGCATTTT. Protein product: CASSRGPGQSNQPQHF.

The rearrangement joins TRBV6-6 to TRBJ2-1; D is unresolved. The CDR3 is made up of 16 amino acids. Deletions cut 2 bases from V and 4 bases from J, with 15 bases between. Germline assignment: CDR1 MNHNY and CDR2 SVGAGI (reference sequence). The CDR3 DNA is TGTGCCAGCAGTTACATTGCGGCAATGGCTTACAATGAGCAGTTCTTC. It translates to CASSYIAAMAYNEQFF.

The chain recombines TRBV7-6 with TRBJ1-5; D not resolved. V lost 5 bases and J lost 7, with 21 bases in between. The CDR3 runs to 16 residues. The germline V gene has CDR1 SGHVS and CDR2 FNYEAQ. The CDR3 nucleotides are TGTGCCAGCAGCCATCAATCAGAAGGGAGGAACCAGCCCCAGCATTTT. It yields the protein CASSHQSEGRNQPQHF. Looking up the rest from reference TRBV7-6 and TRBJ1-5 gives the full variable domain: GAGVSQSPRYKVTKRGQDVALRCDPISGHVSLYWYRQALGQGPEFLTYFNYEAQQDKSGLPNDRFSAERPEGSISTLTIQRTEQRDSAMYRCASSHQSEGRNQPQHFGDGTRLSIL.

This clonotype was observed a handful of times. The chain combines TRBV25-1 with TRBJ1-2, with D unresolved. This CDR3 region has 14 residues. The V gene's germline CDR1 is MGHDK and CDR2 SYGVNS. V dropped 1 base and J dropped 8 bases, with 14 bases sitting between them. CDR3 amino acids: CASSESGIPPGYTF. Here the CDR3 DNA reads TGTGCCAGCAGTGAATCTGGCATCCCTCCAGGCTACACCTTC.

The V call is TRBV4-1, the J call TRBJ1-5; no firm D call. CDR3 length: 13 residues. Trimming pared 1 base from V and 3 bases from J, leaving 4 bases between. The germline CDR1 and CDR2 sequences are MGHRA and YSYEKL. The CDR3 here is CASSQVYNQPQHF. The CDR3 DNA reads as TGCGCCAGCAGCCAAGTATACAATCAGCCCCAGCATTTT.

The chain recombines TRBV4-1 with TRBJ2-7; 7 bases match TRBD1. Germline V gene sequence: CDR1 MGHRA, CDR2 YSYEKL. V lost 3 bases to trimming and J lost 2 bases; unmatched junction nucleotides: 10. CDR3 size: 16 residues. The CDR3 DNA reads TGCGCCAGCAGCCACCCATACAGGGGATCTACCTACGAGCAGTACTTC. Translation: CASSHPYRGSTYEQYF.

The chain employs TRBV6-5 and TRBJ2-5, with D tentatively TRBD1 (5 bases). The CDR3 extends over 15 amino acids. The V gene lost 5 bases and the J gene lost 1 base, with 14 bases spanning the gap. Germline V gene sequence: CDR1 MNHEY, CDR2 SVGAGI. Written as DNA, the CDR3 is TGTGCCAGCAGTGTTCGGACACAACTCCAAGAGACCCAGTACTTC. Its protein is CASSVRTQLQETQYF.

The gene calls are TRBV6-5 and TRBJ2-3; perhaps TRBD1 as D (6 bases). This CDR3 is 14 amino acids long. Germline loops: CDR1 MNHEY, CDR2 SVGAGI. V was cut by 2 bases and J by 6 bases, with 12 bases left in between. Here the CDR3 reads CASSYRDIRDTQYF. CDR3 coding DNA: TGTGCCAGCAGTTACCGGGACATTAGGGATACGCAGTATTTT.

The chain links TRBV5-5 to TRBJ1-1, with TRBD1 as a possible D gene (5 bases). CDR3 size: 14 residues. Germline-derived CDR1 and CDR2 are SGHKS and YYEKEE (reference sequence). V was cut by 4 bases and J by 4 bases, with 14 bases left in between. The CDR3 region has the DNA TGTGCCAGCAGCCCGGATCCGGGGGGCACTGAAGCTTTCTTT. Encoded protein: CASSPDPGGTEAFF.

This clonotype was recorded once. The CDR3: CSAGTASHGYTF. The CDR3 DNA is TGCAGTGCTGGGACAGCCTCCCATGGCTACACCTTC. V gene TRBV20-1 combines with J gene TRBJ1-2; 7 bases match TRBD1. This CDR3 has 12 residues. Germline V gene lookup returns CDR1 DFQATT and CDR2 SNEGSKA (reference sequence). V shed 5 bases and J 6 bases; nucleotides not matched to a gene: 6.

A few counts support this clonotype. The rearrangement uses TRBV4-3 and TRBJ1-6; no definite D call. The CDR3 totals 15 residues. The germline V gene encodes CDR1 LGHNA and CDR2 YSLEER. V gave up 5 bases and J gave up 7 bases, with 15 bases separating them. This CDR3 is CASSTQRGGNSPLHF. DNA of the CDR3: TGCGCCAGCAGCACCCAGCGGGGTGGGAATTCACCCCTCCACTTT.

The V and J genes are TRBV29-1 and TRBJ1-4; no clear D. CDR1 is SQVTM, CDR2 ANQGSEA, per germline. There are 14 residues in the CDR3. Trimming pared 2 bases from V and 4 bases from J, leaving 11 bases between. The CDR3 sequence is CSVELSGDNEKLFF. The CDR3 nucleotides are TGCAGCGTTGAATTGTCAGGAGATAATGAAAAACTGTTTTTT.